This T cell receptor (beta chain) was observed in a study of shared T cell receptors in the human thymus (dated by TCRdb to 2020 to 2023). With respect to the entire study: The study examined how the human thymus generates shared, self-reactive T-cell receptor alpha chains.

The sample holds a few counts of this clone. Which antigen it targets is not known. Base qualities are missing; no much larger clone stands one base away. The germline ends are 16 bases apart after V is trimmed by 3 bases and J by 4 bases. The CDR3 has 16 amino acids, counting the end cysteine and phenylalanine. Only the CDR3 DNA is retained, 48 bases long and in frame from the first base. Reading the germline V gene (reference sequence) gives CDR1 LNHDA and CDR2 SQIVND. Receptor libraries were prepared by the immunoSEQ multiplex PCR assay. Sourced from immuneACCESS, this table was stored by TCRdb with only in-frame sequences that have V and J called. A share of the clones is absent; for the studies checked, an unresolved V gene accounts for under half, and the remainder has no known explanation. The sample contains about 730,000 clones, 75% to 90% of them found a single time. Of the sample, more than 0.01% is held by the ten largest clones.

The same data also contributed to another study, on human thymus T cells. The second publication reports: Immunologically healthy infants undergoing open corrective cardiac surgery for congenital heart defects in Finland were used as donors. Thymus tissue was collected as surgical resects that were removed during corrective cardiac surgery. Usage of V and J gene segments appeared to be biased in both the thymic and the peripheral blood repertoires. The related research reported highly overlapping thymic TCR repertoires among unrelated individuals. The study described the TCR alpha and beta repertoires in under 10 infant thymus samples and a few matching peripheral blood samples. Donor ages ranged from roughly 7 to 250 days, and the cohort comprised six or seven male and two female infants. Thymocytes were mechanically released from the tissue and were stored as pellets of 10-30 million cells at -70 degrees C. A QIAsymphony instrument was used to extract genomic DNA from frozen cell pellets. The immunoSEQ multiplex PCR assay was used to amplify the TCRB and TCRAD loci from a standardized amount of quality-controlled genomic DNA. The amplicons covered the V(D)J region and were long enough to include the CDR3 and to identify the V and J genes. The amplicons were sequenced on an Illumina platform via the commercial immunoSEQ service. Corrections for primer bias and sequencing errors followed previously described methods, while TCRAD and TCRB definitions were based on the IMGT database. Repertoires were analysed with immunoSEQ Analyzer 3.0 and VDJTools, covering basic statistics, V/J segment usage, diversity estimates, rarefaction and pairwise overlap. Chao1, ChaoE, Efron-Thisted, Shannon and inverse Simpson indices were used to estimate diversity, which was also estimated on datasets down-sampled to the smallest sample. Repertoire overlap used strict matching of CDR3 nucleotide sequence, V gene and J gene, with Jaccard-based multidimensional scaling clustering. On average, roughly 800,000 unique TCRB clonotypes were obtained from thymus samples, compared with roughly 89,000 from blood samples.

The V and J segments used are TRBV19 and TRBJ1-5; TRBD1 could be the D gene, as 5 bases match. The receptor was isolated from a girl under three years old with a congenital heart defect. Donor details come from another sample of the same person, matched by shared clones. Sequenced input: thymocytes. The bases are TGTGCCAGTAGTATCGGGGTGTACGGGGGGAATCAGCCCCAGCATTTT. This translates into CASSIGVYGGNQPQHF. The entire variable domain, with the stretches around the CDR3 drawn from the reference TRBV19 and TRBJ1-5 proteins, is DGGITQSPKYLFRKEGQNVTLSCEQNLNHDAMYWYRQDPGQGLRLIYYSQIVNDFQKGDIAEGYSVSREKKESFPLTVTSAQKNPTAFYLCASSIGVYGGNQPQHFGDGTRLSIL.